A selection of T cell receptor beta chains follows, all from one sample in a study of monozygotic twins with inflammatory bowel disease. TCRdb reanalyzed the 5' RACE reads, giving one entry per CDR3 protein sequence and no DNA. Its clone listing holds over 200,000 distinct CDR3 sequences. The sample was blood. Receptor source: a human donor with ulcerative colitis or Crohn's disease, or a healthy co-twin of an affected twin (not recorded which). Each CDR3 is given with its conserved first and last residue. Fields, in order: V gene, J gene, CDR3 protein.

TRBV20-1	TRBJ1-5	CSARDITGGGQPQHF
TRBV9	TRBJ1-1	CASTLTENTEAFF
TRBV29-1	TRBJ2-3	CSVELGAGGRKDTQYF
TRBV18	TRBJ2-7	CASSPRGVSSYEQYF
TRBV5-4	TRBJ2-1	CASSSAGLAYNEQFF
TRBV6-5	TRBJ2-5	CASSYEDTRAETQYF
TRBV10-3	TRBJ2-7	CAISGRVDSSYEQYF
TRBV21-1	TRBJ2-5	CASGLQGAVSETQYF
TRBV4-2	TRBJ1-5	CASSQDHTGLNQPQHF
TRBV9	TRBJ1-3	CASSAKTGTGNTIYF
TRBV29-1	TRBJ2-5	CSAKTYRGETQYF
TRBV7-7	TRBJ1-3	CASSHGQGNGNTIYF
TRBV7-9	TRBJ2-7	CASSIDRSHYEQYF
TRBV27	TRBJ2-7	CASKMRVSYEQYF
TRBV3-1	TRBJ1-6	CASREGASRAPLHF
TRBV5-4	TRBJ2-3	CASHPGPTDTQYF
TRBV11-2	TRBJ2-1	CASSPGQGTWEDNEQFF
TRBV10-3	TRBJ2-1	CAISESGTGGDEQFF
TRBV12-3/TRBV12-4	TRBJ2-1	CASSPDGTSGNEQFF
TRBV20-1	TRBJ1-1	CSARDRAPNTEAFF
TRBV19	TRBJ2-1	CASSPRQASYNEQFF
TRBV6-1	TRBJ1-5	CASSEMGQGVQPQHF
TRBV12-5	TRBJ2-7	CASGFLEGSEQYF
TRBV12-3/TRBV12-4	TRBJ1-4	CASSFRDATNEKLFF
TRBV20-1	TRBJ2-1	CSARGRSLSYNEQFF
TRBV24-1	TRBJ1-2	CTTSDSRWYGYTF
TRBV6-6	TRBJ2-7	CASSLDRNYEQYF
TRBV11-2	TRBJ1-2	CASSLGAYSYGYTF
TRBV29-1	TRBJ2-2	CSCEGQGTGELFF
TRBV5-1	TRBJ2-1	CASSPWTSRDNEQFF
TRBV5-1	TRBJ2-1	CASSFGGYEQFF
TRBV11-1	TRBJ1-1	CASSLQGAEAFF
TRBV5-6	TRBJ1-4	CASSLVPGYADEKLFF
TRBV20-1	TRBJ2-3	CSVETQATDTQYF
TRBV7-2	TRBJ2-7	CASSLDRLYEQYF
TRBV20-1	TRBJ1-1	CSAGQDMNTEAFF
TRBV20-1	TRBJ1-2	CSARQGLNYGYTF
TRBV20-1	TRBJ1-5	CSASISGDQPQHF
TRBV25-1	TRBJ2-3	CASSEVVPDTQYF
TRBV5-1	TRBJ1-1	CASSLQQGRGGEAFF